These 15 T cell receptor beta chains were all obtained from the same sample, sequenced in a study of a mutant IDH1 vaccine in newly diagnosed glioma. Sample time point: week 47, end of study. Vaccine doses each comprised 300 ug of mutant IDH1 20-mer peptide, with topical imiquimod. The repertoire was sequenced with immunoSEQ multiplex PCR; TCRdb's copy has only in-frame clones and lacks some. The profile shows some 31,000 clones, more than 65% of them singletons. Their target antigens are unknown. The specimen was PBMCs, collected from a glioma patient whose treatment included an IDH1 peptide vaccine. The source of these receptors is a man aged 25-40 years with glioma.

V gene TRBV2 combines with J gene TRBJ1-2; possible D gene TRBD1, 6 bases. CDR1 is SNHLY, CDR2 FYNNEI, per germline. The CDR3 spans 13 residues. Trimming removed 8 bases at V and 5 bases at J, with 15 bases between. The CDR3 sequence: CASQWGGIYGYTF. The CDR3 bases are TGTGCCAGCCAGTGGGGGGGCATTTATGGCTACACCTTC.

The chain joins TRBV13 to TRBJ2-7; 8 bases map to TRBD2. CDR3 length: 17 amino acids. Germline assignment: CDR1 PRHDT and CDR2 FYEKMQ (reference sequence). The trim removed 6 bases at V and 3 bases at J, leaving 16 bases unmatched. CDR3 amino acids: CASSYALGGGTDYEQYF. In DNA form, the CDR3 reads TGTGCCAGCAGTTATGCCCTCGGCGGGGGGACCGACTACGAGCAGTACTTC.

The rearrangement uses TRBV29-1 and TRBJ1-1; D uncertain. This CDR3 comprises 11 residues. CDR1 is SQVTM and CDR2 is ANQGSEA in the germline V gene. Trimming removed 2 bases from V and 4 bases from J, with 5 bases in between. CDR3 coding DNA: TGCAGCGTTGAACAGCTCACTGAAGCTTTCTTT. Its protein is CSVEQLTEAFF.

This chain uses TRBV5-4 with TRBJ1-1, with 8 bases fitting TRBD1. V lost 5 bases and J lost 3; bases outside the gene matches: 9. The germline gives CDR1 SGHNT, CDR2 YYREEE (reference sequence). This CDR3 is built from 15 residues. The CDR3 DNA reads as TGTGCCAGCAGAAAGGACAGGGAGGTAGACACTGAAGCTTTCTTT. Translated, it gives CASRKDREVDTEAFF. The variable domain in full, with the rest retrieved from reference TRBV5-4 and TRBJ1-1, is ETGVTQSPTHLIKTRGQQVTLRCSSQSGHNTVSWYQQALGQGPQFIFQYYREEENGRGNFPPRFSGLQFPNYSSELNVNALELDDSALYLCASRKDREVDTEAFFGQGTRLTVV.

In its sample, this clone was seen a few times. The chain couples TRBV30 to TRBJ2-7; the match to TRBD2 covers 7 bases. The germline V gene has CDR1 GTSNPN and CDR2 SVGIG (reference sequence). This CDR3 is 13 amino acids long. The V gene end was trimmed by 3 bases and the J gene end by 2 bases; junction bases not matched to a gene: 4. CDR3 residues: CAWSRLAPYEQYF. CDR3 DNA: TGTGCCTGGAGCCGACTAGCTCCCTACGAGCAGTACTTC.

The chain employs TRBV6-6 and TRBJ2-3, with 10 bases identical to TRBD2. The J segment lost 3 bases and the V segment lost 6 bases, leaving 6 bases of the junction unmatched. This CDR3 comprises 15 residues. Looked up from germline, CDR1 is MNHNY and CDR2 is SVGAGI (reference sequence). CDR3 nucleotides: TGTGCCAGCAGCGTTACTAGCGGGGTAACAGATACGCAGTATTTT. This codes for CASSVTSGVTDTQYF.

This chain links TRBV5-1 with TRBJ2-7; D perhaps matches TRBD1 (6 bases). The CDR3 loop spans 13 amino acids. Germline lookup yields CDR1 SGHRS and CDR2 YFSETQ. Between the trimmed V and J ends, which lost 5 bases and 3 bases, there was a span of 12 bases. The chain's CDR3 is CASREDSDYEQYF. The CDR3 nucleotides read TGCGCCAGCAGGGAGGACAGTGACTACGAGCAGTACTTC.

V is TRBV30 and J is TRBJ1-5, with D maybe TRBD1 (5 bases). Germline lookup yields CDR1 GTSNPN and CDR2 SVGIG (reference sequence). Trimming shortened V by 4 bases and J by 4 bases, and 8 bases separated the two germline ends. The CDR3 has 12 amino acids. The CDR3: CAWKQGNQPQHF. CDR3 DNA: TGTGCCTGGAAGCAGGGAAATCAGCCCCAGCATTTT.

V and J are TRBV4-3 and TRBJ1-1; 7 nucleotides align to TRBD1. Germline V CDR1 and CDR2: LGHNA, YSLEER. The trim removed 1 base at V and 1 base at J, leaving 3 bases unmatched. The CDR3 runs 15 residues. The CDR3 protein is CASSQGWDRNTEAFF. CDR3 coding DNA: TGCGCCAGCAGCCAAGGATGGGACAGGAACACTGAAGCTTTCTTT.

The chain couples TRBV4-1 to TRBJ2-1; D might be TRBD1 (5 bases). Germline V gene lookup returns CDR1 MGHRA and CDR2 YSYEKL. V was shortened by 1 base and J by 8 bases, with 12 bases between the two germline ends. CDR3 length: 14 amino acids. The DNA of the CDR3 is TGCGCCAGCAGCCAAGTACAGGTCAAGTATGAGCAGTTCTTC. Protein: CASSQVQVKYEQFF.

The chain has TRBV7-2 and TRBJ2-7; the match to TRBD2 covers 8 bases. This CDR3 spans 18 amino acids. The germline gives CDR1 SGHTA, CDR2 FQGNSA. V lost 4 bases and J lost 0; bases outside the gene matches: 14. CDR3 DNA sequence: TGTGCCAGCAGCTCCCCCGGTAGCGGGGCCCCCTTCTCCTACGAGCAGTACTTC. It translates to CASSSPGSGAPFSYEQYF.

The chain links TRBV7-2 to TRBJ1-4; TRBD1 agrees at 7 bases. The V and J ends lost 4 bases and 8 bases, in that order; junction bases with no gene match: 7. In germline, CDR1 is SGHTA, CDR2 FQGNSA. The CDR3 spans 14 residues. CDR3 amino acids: CASSSRQGGEKLFF. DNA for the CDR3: TGTGCCAGCAGCTCCCGACAGGGAGGGGAAAAACTGTTTTTT.

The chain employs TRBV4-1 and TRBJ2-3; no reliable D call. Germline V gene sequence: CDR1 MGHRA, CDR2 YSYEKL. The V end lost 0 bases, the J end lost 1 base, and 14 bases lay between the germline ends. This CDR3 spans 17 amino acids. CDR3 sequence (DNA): TGCGCCAGCAGCCAAGAGCAGGTGGGCCTTGGCACAGATACGCAGTATTTT. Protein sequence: CASSQEQVGLGTDTQYF.

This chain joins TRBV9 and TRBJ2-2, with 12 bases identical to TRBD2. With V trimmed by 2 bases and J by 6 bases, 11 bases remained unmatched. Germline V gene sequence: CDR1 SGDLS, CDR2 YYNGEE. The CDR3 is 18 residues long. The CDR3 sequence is CASSVSSGGALSAGELFF. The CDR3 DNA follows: TGTGCCAGCAGCGTCTCTAGCGGGGGGGCGCTGTCTGCCGGGGAGCTGTTTTTT.

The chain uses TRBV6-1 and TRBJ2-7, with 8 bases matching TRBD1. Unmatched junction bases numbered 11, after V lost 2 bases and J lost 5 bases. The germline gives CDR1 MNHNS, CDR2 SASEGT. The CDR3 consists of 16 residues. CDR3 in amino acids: CASSEFGWTGRNEQYF. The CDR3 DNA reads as TGTGCCAGCAGTGAATTCGGGTGGACAGGGCGCAACGAGCAGTACTTC.